This entry describes one TCR beta chain. Its antigen target is currently unknown. No much larger clone is present one base from it, and per-base qualities are unavailable. Peripheral blood CD8+ and CD4+ T cells from healthy donors, Susac syndrome patients and multiple sclerosis patients were profiled using high-throughput TCR beta sequencing. Healthy donors were included as age- and sex-matched controls. Bulk CD8+ and CD4+ T cells were purified by magnetic negative isolation, whereas CD8+ TEMRA cells were enriched by FACS. Blood was drawn into EDTA tubes, processed within 24 hours, and PBMCs were isolated by density gradient centrifugation. PBMCs destined for TCR sequencing were cryopreserved in liquid nitrogen and later thawed in a 37 °C water bath. The sorted or isolated CD4+, CD8+ and CD8+ TEMRA cells had a purity of 90% or higher. The sample originates from a study of CD8 T cells in Susac syndrome (dated by TCRdb to between 2018 and 2021). Broadly, across the study: Whether CD8+ T cell activation and differentiation in Susac syndrome was antigen driven was tested using repertoire sequencing.

RNA was extracted using the RNeasy kit, and roughly 0.45 to 1 ug of the RNA was reverse transcribed with random hexamers. The immunoSEQ multiplex PCR assay, covering 54 Vbeta and 13 Jbeta segments, was used to amplify TCR beta CDR3 regions. Bias from PCR amplification was corrected by using a synthetic template baseline for primer optimization and for computational correction. From the authors' description of their analysis: Reads were annotated to V, D and J genes per IMGT and analyzed with immunoSEQ Analyzer, keeping only productive sequences. To calculate clonality, Shannon entropy was normalized by log2 of the number of productive unique sequences and then subtracted from one. For each patient and control, public and private clones were evaluated within the 100 most prevalent clones. Susac-specific clones were defined as absent from healthy and MS cohorts, over a thousand published viral clones and other ImmuneACCESS disease sequences. TCRdb reran the public reads through fastp at Q25 and MiXCR, keeping productive beta chains. Identical CDR3 proteins give one entry, which carries the most common genes and DNA. The V and J calls, along with clone size, are taken from TCRdb and not from the paper's own processing. This sample is represented by under 200,000 distinct CDR3 sequences; around 94% of them were singletons. Jointly, the top ten make up 0.14% of the sample.

Overall results and qualifications from the work: The study acknowledged that relatively few individuals were included in the TCR sequencing and HLA analysis.

Relative to germline, V is 5 bases shorter and J is 8 bases shorter, with 16 bases between their ends. Looking up the germline V gene yields CDR1 SGHVS and CDR2 FNYEAQ. Inclusive of the bounding cysteine and phenylalanine, the CDR3 is 14 residues long. Of the read, only the CDR3 DNA is kept; its 42 bases are in frame from base 1. Recombination joined TRBV7-6 with TRBJ2-1; TRBD2 might be the D gene, on 6 matching bases. The receptor was derived from a human donor in good health. The sample consisted of CD4+ T cells from PBMCs. This receptor carries the CDR3 CASSPRPPGDEQFF. Read as DNA, the sequence is TGTGCCAGCAGCCCCCGCCCCCCGGGGGATGAGCAGTTCTTC.